The sequence of this T cell receptor beta chain was determined in a study of early T cells in non-severe SARS-CoV-2 infection. In the study overall: Chains stayed unpaired after sequencing of bulk RNA from unsorted whole blood.

This clonotype was observed at least ten times. This CDR3 spans 13 amino acids. The germline CDR1 and CDR2 sequences are MRHNA and SNTAGT. Trimming at V came to 2 bases and at J to 8 bases, leaving 1 base not matched to a gene. cDNA molecules, individually, were tagged with unique molecular identifiers. One entry per CDR3 protein results from TCRdb running MiXCR on the 5' RACE reads. The sample lists about 22,000 distinct CDR3 sequences, about 4% occurring once. Sequences were obtained from whole blood. The chain is built from TRBV6-4 and TRBJ2-1; 9 bases fit TRBD2. The TCR comes from an adult who was a healthcare worker with PCR-confirmed SARS-CoV-2 infection or an uninfected control (not recorded which). The CDR3 DNA reads TGTGCCAGCAGTGACCGGACTAGCGATGAGCAGTTCTTC. Its translation is CASSDRTSDEQFF.